This T cell receptor beta chain was sequenced during a study of T-cell memory formation after mild COVID-19. V dropped 4 bases and J dropped 8 bases, with 12 bases sitting between them. The germline V gene encodes CDR1 KGHDR and CDR2 SFDVKD. The CDR3 runs 13 residues. Broader study findings: Pre-infection memory carried some responding clones, suggesting that cross-reactive memory joined. CD4+ clones that contracted lay mainly in CM and EM; CD8+ ones lay in EMRA. Day 15 to 85 contractors were CD4/CD8 balanced; later expanders leaned CD4+.

Barcoded TCR alpha and TCR beta cDNA libraries with UMIs came from 5'RACE using constant-segment primers. MiXCR was run by TCRdb on the 5' RACE reads, yielding one entry per CDR3 protein. The sample lists roughly 250,000 distinct CDR3 sequences; about 15% were seen once. This clonotype appeared a few times. Its matching antigen is unknown. This TCR was recovered from a man aged 18-30 years who had mild COVID-19 (a few samples of this study predate the infection). Cell type and time point are not known. Material for sequencing was PBMCs or a T cell subset sorted from them (not recorded which). V gene TRBV24-1 combines with J gene TRBJ2-3; the D gene is possibly TRBD1 (6 bases). The CDR3, as DNA: TGTGCCACCAGTGAGCAGGGGATGGGTACGCAGTATTTT. Its translation is CATSEQGMGTQYF.